The rows below give T cell receptor beta chains drawn from one sample of a study of regulatory T cells in long-lasting Graves disease. MiXCR was run by TCRdb on the multiplex PCR reads, yielding one entry per CDR3 protein. The table includes about 470,000 distinct CDR3 sequences, under 25% detected once. The sequencing here drew on peripheral blood mononuclear cells (PBMCs), taken when the disease was refractory, from a patient treated with antithyroid drugs. The receptors stem from a female donor with Graves disease. Each CDR3 is given with its conserved first and last residue. D genes are given only for firm matches. Some rows have no size entry. The others give once, few or many, or a class for an expanded clone.

TRBV20-1,TRBJ1-1,.,.,CSASATWGNTEAFF,TGCAGTGCTAGTGCGACATGGGGTAACACTGAAGCTTTCTTT
TRBV29-1,TRBJ2-4,.,.,CSDLHSLGGSGNIQYF,TGCAGCGACCTCCACAGCCTGGGGGGTTCGGGAAACATTCAGTACTTC
TRBV6-2/TRBV6-3,TRBJ2-2,.,.,CASSYSVPVELFF,TGTGCCAGCAGTTACTCGGTCCCGGTGGAGCTGTTTTTT
TRBV3-1,TRBJ2-5,.,many,CASSQDLRVKAKF,TGTGCCAGCAGCCAAGACCTCAGGGTTAAAGCCAAATTC
TRBV11-2,TRBJ1-4,.,many,CASSPGWGNEKLFF,TGTGCCAGCAGCCCAGGGTGGGGTAATGAAAAACTGTTTTTT
TRBV4-2,TRBJ2-7,.,few,CASSQDRGPDYEQYF,TGTGCCAGCAGCCAAGATAGAGGGCCCGACTACGAGCAGTACTTC
TRBV7-9,TRBJ2-7,.,few,CASSYSGSAGEQYF,TGTGCCAGCAGCTACTCCGGGTCGGCTGGCGAGCAGTACTTC
TRBV6-1,TRBJ2-2,.,.,CASSGSPGPGGEELFF,TGTGCCAGCAGTGGCTCGCCAGGGCCAGGAGGCGAGGAGCTGTTTTTT
TRBV3-1,TRBJ1-2,.,many,CASSQDRSAGRSNYGYTF,TGTGCCAGCAGCCAAGATAGGTCGGCAGGTCGATCCAATTATGGCTACACCTTC
TRBV11-2,TRBJ2-5,TRBD1,many,CASSLKGQTYQETQYF,TGTGCCAGCAGCTTAAAGGGACAGACGTACCAAGAGACCCAGTACTTC
TRBV20-1,TRBJ1-5,.,.,CSARTGLQPQHF,TGCAGTGCTAGAACAGGGCTTCAGCCCCAGCATTTT
TRBV12-3/TRBV12-4,TRBJ1-1,.,many,CASSPTLLGVSEAFF,TGTGCCAGCAGCCCAACTCTCCTAGGAGTGTCTGAAGCTTTCTTT
TRBV29-1,TRBJ1-4,.,.,CSGGQNEKLFF,TGCAGCGGGGGGCAAAATGAAAAACTGTTTTTT
TRBV20-1,TRBJ2-7,.,few,CSAALAAEQYF,TGCAGTGCCGCCCTGGCCGCCGAGCAGTACTTC
TRBV4-1,TRBJ2-7,TRBD2,few,CASSQAGTSGYEQYF,TGCGCCAGCAGCCAAGCCGGGACTAGCGGCTACGAGCAGTACTTC
TRBV5-4,TRBJ2-3,.,.,CASSLGAVPTSDTQYF,TGTGCCAGCAGTCTAGGGGCTGTACCTACATCAGATACGCAGTATTTT
TRBV12-3/TRBV12-4,TRBJ2-5,TRBD2,many,CASSYGSGIEETQYF,TGTGCCAGCAGTTACGGTAGCGGGATCGAAGAGACCCAGTACTTC